Following are 27 T cell receptor beta chains from one sample sequenced in a study of identifying expanded T cells in peripheral blood (dated by TCRdb to the late 2010s). The protocol used for the library was the immunoSEQ multiplex PCR assay. Here the immuneACCESS table is served through TCRdb, limited to in-frame sequences with V and J called. Missing clones are a known gap in these copies; in checked studies unresolved V genes cover under half, and the rest lacks a known reason. The sample data list around 120,000 clones, and 85% to 90% of these were observed just once. The ten largest clones capture 15% to 20% of the sample. Specimen: blood. These TCRs come from a person aged 18 to 75 in good health.

This chain uses TRBV5-6 with TRBJ1-6; D unclear. Trimming shortened V by 0 bases and J by 4 bases, and 11 bases separated the two germline ends. Per the germline V gene, CDR1 is SGHDT and CDR2 is YYEEEE. The CDR3 loop spans 16 amino acids. CDR3 region: CASSLAGFHYNSPLHF. The CDR3 nucleotides read TGTGCCAGCAGCTTGGCGGGCTTTCATTATAATTCACCCCTCCACTTT.

J is TRBJ2-7 and V is TRBV7-8, with a tentative D call TRBD1 (6 bases). V dropped 5 bases and J dropped 3 bases, with 17 bases sitting between them. CDR1 is SGHVS and CDR2 is FQNEAQ in the germline V gene. The CDR3 runs 15 residues. CDR3 in amino acids: CASSLRLGADYEQYF. CDR3 nucleotide sequence: TGTGCCAGCAGCCTACGTCTGGGGGCGGACTACGAGCAGTACTTC.

This chain links TRBV5-8 with TRBJ1-1; 7 bases are shared with TRBD1. Germline V CDR1 and CDR2: SGHTS, YDEGEE. CDR3 length equals 15 residues. V dropped 1 base and J dropped 9; count of bases not matched to a gene: 12. The CDR3 protein is CASSLTRGGDRQAFF. CDR3 DNA sequence: TGTGCCAGCAGCTTGACGAGAGGGGGCGATCGTCAAGCTTTCTTT.

This chain connects TRBV5-1 to TRBJ2-7; D is ambiguous. This CDR3 spans 13 amino acids. Trimming took off 0 bases at V and 3 bases at J, with 7 bases between the two ends. Germline V gives CDR1 SGHRS, CDR2 YFSETQ. The CDR3 reads CASSLASGYEQYF. CDR3 coding DNA: TGCGCCAGCAGCTTGGCCTCGGGCTACGAGCAGTACTTC.

The rearrangement uses TRBV28 and TRBJ2-1; 10 bases agree with TRBD2. Germline lookup yields CDR1 MDHEN and CDR2 SYDVKM. Germline trimming cut 3 bases from V and 8 bases from J; bases unmatched to any gene: 7. CDR3 length equals 15 residues. CDR3 sequence (DNA): TGTGCCAGCAGTTTCGAGCGGGGGGGCCTCGATGAGCAGTTCTTC. As protein: CASSFERGGLDEQFF.

The rearrangement links TRBV6-5 to TRBJ1-2, with unresolved D. Germline V CDR1 and CDR2: MNHEY, SVGAGI. The CDR3 contains 13 residues. V was pared by 2 bases and J by 6 bases, with 10 bases between. The CDR3 DNA reads TGTGCCAGCAGTTACCTAGATCTCGATGGCTACACCTTC. Protein: CASSYLDLDGYTF.

The rearrangement uses TRBV4-3 and TRBJ1-2; tentative D call: TRBD1 (6 bases). Trimming removed 0 bases from V and 6 bases from J, with 26 bases in between. Looked up from germline, CDR1 is LGHNA and CDR2 is YSLEER. The length of the CDR3 is 19 residues. CDR3 protein: CASSQDPEITEQGTDGYTF. The CDR3 DNA is TGCGCCAGCAGCCAAGATCCCGAGATAACGGAACAGGGTACGGATGGCTACACCTTC.

The gene calls are TRBV19 and TRBJ1-1; TRBD1 is a possible D gene (5 bases). Germline V gene data show CDR1 as LNHDA and CDR2 as SQIVND (reference sequence). There are 15 residues in the CDR3. The ends were cut back, 4 bases at V and 4 bases at J, with 16 bases in the middle. The CDR3 loop is CASSKGYSGFTEAFF. The CDR3 bases are TGTGCCAGTAGTAAGGGGTATTCGGGTTTCACTGAAGCTTTCTTT.

The chain joins TRBV7-6 to TRBJ1-5; D gene unclear. Germline lookup yields CDR1 SGHVS and CDR2 FNYEAQ. This CDR3 has 16 residues. V gave up 1 base and J gave up 1 base, with 11 bases separating them. CDR3 amino acids: CASSLVPDDSNQPQHF. In DNA form, the CDR3 reads TGTGCCAGCAGCTTAGTCCCAGACGACAGCAATCAGCCCCAGCATTTT.

This clone was recorded only once. This rearrangement joins TRBV4-3 to TRBJ2-3, with D tentatively TRBD2 (5 bases). The germline V gene encodes CDR1 LGHNA and CDR2 YSLEER. CDR3 length: 18 amino acids. Trimming removed 1 base at V and 2 bases at J, with 19 bases between. The CDR3 is CASSQAFVTSGFTDTQYF. CDR3 DNA: TGCGCCAGCAGCCAAGCCTTCGTGACATCGGGGTTCACAGATACGCAGTATTTT.

The chain carries TRBV27 and TRBJ1-6, with 7 bases lining up with TRBD1. CDR1 is MNHEY, CDR2 SMNVEV, per germline (reference sequence). Trimming at V came to 5 bases and at J to 10 bases, leaving 8 bases not matched to a gene. This CDR3 is 14 amino acids long. The CDR3 here is CASSPQQGWSPLHF. The CDR3 region has the DNA TGTGCCAGCAGTCCCCAACAGGGGTGGTCACCCCTCCACTTT.

The J gene is TRBJ1-3, the V gene TRBV21-1. TRBV21-1 is termed a pseudogene. The CDR3 runs to 14 residues. DNA for the CDR3: TGTGCCAGCAGCCTGGGACTTTTCGGAAACACCATATATTTT. It translates to CASSLGLFGNTIYF.

The CDR3 protein is CASSLSRINYGYTF. The CDR3 DNA sequence: TGTGCCAGCAGTTTATCTCGGATTAACTATGGCTACACCTTC. The chain uses TRBV27 and TRBJ1-2; D is ambiguous. This CDR3 has 14 amino acids. With 0 bases removed from V and 1 base from J, the gap between germline ends came to 6 bases. From germline, CDR1 is MNHEY and CDR2 SMNVEV (reference sequence).

The V call is TRBV7-9, the J call TRBJ2-3; 7 nucleotides line up with TRBD2. The V gene end was trimmed by 1 base and the J gene end by 9 bases; junction bases not matched to a gene: 7. The CDR3 runs to 14 residues. Germline lookup yields CDR1 SEHNR and CDR2 FQNEAQ (reference sequence). This chain's CDR3 is CASSLVGGLDTQYF. The DNA of the CDR3 is TGTGCCAGCAGCTTAGTAGGAGGACTAGACACGCAGTATTTT.

The CDR3 loop reads CAISRAGTSGSNEQFF. The CDR3 DNA is TGTGCCATCAGTAGAGCCGGGACTAGCGGGTCCAATGAGCAGTTCTTC. The gene calls are TRBV10-3 and TRBJ2-1; 12 bases are a match to TRBD2. Germline values: CDR1 ENHRY, CDR2 SYGVKD. This CDR3 spans 16 amino acids. Trimming took 5 bases from V and 6 from J; bases not matched to a gene: 8.

This chain links TRBV4-1 with TRBJ2-7; 7 nucleotides agree with TRBD2. Losses at the gene ends were 2 bases for V and 0 bases for J; bases not matched to a gene: 7. The CDR3 runs 16 residues. Per germline, CDR1 MGHRA and CDR2 YSYEKL. CDR3 in amino acids: CASSQSSRGDSYEQYF. In DNA, the CDR3 is TGCGCCAGCAGCCAATCGAGTCGGGGGGACTCCTACGAGCAGTACTTC.

The chain links TRBV5-6 to TRBJ2-7; 14 bases map to TRBD2. This CDR3 comprises 17 residues. V dropped 4 bases and J dropped 3; count of bases not matched to a gene: 9. Germline CDR1 and CDR2: SGHDT and YYEEEE. The CDR3 loop reads CASSQGLAGAPHYEQYF. The CDR3 nucleotides are TGTGCCAGCAGCCAGGGACTAGCGGGGGCCCCCCACTACGAGCAGTACTTC.

This chain joins TRBV14 and TRBJ2-7; no definite D call. The length of the CDR3 is 16 residues. Germline CDR1 and CDR2: SGHDN and FVKESK. V was pared by 1 base and J by 0 bases, with 13 bases between. The CDR3 spells CASSQASGPSSYEQYF. Written as DNA, the CDR3 is TGTGCCAGCAGCCAAGCGTCGGGTCCCAGCTCCTACGAGCAGTACTTC.

This sequence joins TRBV13 and TRBJ1-1; D not resolved. V lost 2 bases and J 5 bases, leaving 9 bases between the germline ends. The V gene's germline CDR1 is PRHDT and CDR2 FYEKMQ (reference sequence). The CDR3 extends over 13 amino acids. The CDR3 sequence is CASSLRRRTEAFF. The CDR3 DNA sequence: TGTGCCAGCAGCTTAAGGAGGAGGACTGAAGCTTTCTTT. Supplemented by reference TRBV13 and TRBJ1-1, the full variable domain reads AAGVIQSPRHLIKEKRETATLKCYPIPRHDTVYWYQQGPGQDPQFLISFYEKMQSDKGSIPDRFSAQQFSDYHSELNMSSLELGDSALYFCASSLRRRTEAFFGQGTRLTVV.

This chain connects TRBV18 to TRBJ1-3; perhaps TRBD1 as D (6 bases). Trimming stripped 0 bases from V and 2 bases from J, with 11 bases between. The CDR3 spans 16 residues. From germline, CDR1 is KGHSH and CDR2 LQKENI. CDR3 sequence reads: CASSPPRQGPGNTIYF. The DNA of the CDR3 is TGTGCCAGCTCACCACCGCGTCAGGGGCCTGGAAACACCATATATTTT.

The V call is TRBV19, the J call TRBJ1-3, with D hard to call. Trimming cost V 3 bases and J 3 bases, with 18 bases left between them. This CDR3 has 17 amino acids. The germline V gene encodes CDR1 LNHDA and CDR2 SQIVND (reference sequence). CDR3 in amino acids: CASSIPTPPTLGNTIYF. CDR3 in DNA: TGTGCCAGTAGTATTCCTACCCCCCCGACACTTGGAAACACCATATATTTT.

The chain is built from TRBV7-8 and TRBJ1-5; D unclear. Germline V gives CDR1 SGHVS, CDR2 FQNEAQ. This CDR3 is built from 14 residues. V was pared by 3 bases and J by 5 bases, with 11 bases between. The CDR3 protein is CASSFSTADQPQHF. The CDR3 DNA follows: TGTGCCAGCAGCTTCTCCACAGCGGATCAGCCCCAGCATTTT.

The chain employs TRBV15 and TRBJ1-4, with D perhaps TRBD1 (6 bases). The length of the CDR3 is 16 residues. Trimming removed 3 bases at V and 8 bases at J, with 19 bases between. Germline assignment: CDR1 LNHNV and CDR2 YYDKDF (reference sequence). The CDR3 is CATSRGLQGLREKLFF. CDR3 bases: TGTGCCACCAGCAGGGGTTTACAGGGCTTAAGGGAAAAACTGTTTTTT.

V is TRBV6-5 and J is TRBJ1-4; D is unresolved. CDR1 is MNHEY and CDR2 is SVGAGI in the germline V gene. V was clipped by 0 bases and J by 8 bases, with 10 bases between them. The CDR3 is 14 residues long. The CDR3, as DNA: TGTGCCAGCAGTTACTCAGTGGCCGGAGAAAAACTGTTTTTT. Translation gives CASSYSVAGEKLFF.

This chain connects TRBV9 to TRBJ2-7; D is unclear. CDR3 size: 12 residues. V lost 0 bases and J lost 5, with 6 bases in between. Looked up from germline, CDR1 is SGDLS and CDR2 is YYNGEE. CDR3 DNA: TGTGCCAGCAGCGTAGAGTCGAACGAGCAGTACTTC. This encodes CASSVESNEQYF.

The chain joins TRBV5-6 to TRBJ1-2; D is possibly TRBD1 (6 bases). V dropped 4 bases and J dropped 4 bases, with 17 bases sitting between them. Germline CDR1 reads SGHDT; CDR2 reads YYEEEE. The CDR3 length is 15 residues. CDR3 region: CASSGGRGAGYGYTF. CDR3 sequence (DNA): TGTGCCAGCAGCGGAGGCAGGGGCGCGGGCTATGGCTACACCTTC. Based on the CDR3 plus reference TRBV5-6 and TRBJ1-2, the full variable domain is DAGVTQSPTHLIKTRGQQVTLRCSPKSGHDTVSWYQQALGQGPQFIFQYYEEEERQRGNFPDRFSGHQFPNYSSELNVNALLLGDSALYLCASSGGRGAGYGYTFGSGTRLTVV.

V and J are TRBV2 and TRBJ1-5, with 9 bases identical to TRBD1. V shed 6 bases and J 6 bases; nucleotides not matched to a gene: 15. Germline loops: CDR1 SNHLY, CDR2 FYNNEI. The length of the CDR3 is 17 residues. In DNA form, the CDR3 reads TGTGCCAGCAGCATCCTACTCGGGACAGGGTATGCTCAGCCCCAGCATTTT. Its protein is CASSILLGTGYAQPQHF.